Sequencing of this T cell receptor beta chain was carried out in a study of immune heterogeneity within non-small cell lung tumors. As for the study in general: Tumor histology was classified as squamous cell carcinoma in several cases, non-squamous carcinoma in over nine and not otherwise specified in 1.

Bulk tumor genomic DNA served as template, at roughly 600 ng per sample. Surgery yielded several widely spaced biopsies per primary tumor. With untreated, newly diagnosed non-small cell lung cancer, the patients went on to undergo curative surgery. Donor patients had newly diagnosed non-small cell lung cancer and were having surgery with curative intent. This clonotype was detected only once. As yet, its antigen is unknown. The junction differs from germline at one of its ends, possibly a read error. In a multiplex PCR, 32 V and 13 J primers amplified TCR beta CDR3. Each CDR3 protein is one row after TCRdb ran MiXCR on the multiplex PCR reads. The sample records 10,000 or so distinct CDR3 sequences, around 17% being singletons. CDR3 length: 16 residues. The germline gives CDR1 MDHEN, CDR2 SYDVKM. Study-level results: Tumor sites within a patient were found to share identical dominant CDR3 beta clonotypes, and site-unique high-frequency clones were also present.

This TCR derives from a middle-aged man with non-small cell lung cancer. The V and J genes are TRBV28 and TRBJ1-2; perhaps TRBD1 as D (6 bases). Sequencing input: lung tumor tissue. The CDR3 DNA reads as TGTGCCACCCTAGGCCCAATCCCGACAGGTCCAAGTGGCAACACCTTC. Protein: CATLGPIPTGPSGNTF.